Below, 9 T cell receptor beta chains from the same sample are listed, as sequenced in a study of early T cells in non-severe SARS-CoV-2 infection. TCRdb itself ran the 5' RACE reads through MiXCR, one entry per CDR3 protein. The sample carries just over 65,000 distinct CDR3 sequences, less than 15% recorded once. Sequenced input: whole blood. The receptors shown here come from an adult who was a healthcare worker with PCR-confirmed SARS-CoV-2 infection or an uninfected control (not recorded which).

This clonotype was recorded at least ten times. This chain connects TRBV29-1 to TRBJ2-7, with 10 positions matching TRBD2. V gave up 7 bases and J gave up 6 bases; unmatched junction bases: 18. The germline V gene has CDR1 SQVTM and CDR2 ANQGSEA. This CDR3 comprises 16 residues. CDR3 sequence reads: CSAGGLASGRLGEQYF. The CDR3 coding sequence is TGCAGCGCTGGGGGTCTGGCTAGCGGGAGACTTGGCGAGCAGTACTTC.

This clonotype appeared many times. The chain carries TRBV7-3 and TRBJ2-3; D is undetermined. Trimming took 4 bases from V and 7 from J, leaving 12 bases between them. In germline, CDR1 is SGHTA, CDR2 FQGTGA. The CDR3 runs 13 residues. The CDR3, as DNA: TGTGCCAGCAGCTCCTCTCTCACCAATACGCAGTATTTT. Translating gives CASSSSLTNTQYF.

Ten or more counts support this clonotype. The rearrangement links TRBV5-1 to TRBJ1-1; 7 nucleotides match TRBD1. Unmatched junction bases numbered 9, after V lost 4 bases and J lost 6 bases. Germline V CDR1 and CDR2: SGHRS, YFSETQ. The CDR3 is made up of 14 amino acids. CDR3 amino acids: CASSILGTDAEAFF. DNA of the CDR3: TGCGCCAGCAGCATCCTTGGGACAGATGCTGAAGCTTTCTTT.

The chain is built from TRBV12-3 or TRBV12-4 and TRBJ2-7; 7 nucleotides align to TRBD1. Unmatched junction bases numbered 10, after V lost 5 bases and J lost 6 bases. The CDR3 contains 14 residues. The CDR3 sequence: CASSRRTGEGEQYF. The CDR3 bases are TGTGCCAGCAGTCGTAGAACAGGGGAAGGCGAGCAGTACTTC.

This clonotype was seen a few times. This chain connects TRBV7-3 to TRBJ2-1, with 15 bases lining up with TRBD2. The CDR3 contains 15 residues. Germline V CDR1 and CDR2: SGHTA, FQGTGA. The junction had 3 bases not matched to a gene; V was cut back by 5 bases and J by 7 bases. As DNA, the CDR3 is TGTGCCAGCAGCCGGACTAGCGGGAGGGTTAATGAGCAGTTCTTC. It yields the protein CASSRTSGRVNEQFF.

This clonotype has a handful of counts. V is TRBV11-2 and J is TRBJ2-7, with TRBD1 as a possible D gene (5 bases). Germline CDR1 SGHAT, CDR2 FQNNGV. This CDR3 has 14 amino acids. V lost 2 bases and J lost 2, with 10 bases in between. The CDR3 region has the DNA TGTGCCAGCAGCTTACTCGGACAAGCCTACGAGCAGTACTTC. Its protein product is CASSLLGQAYEQYF. Full variable domain (missing parts from reference TRBV11-2 and TRBJ2-7): EAGVAQSPRYKIIEKRQSVAFWCNPISGHATLYWYQQILGQGPKLLIQFQNNGVVDDSQLPKDRFSAERLKGVDSTLKIQPAKLEDSAVYLCASSLLGQAYEQYFGPGTRLTVT.

The chain couples TRBV29-1 to TRBJ2-7; TRBD2 might be the D (6 bases). Trimming took 6 bases from V and 1 from J, leaving 7 bases between them. The CDR3 is 11 amino acids. Germline V lookup: CDR1 SQVTM, CDR2 ANQGSEA. The CDR3: CSVGGSYEQYF. CDR3 bases: TGCAGCGTGGGGGGATCCTACGAGCAGTACTTC.

This clonotype was seen a handful of times. The rearrangement uses TRBV2 and TRBJ2-3; D is possibly TRBD1 or TRBD2 (5 bases each). Germline CDR1 SNHLY, CDR2 FYNNEI. Trimming removed 4 bases at V and 3 bases at J, with 8 bases between. The length of the CDR3 is 13 residues. This CDR3 is CASSGDRTDTQYF. In DNA, the CDR3 is TGTGCCAGCAGTGGGGACCGAACAGATACGCAGTATTTT.

This clonotype was detected a few times. The CDR3 sequence is CSVLQTLNTGELFF. The CDR3 region has the DNA TGCAGCGTTTTACAGACCTTAAACACCGGGGAGCTGTTTTTT. This chain connects TRBV29-1 to TRBJ2-2; D is ambiguous. Trimming removed 5 bases from V and 2 bases from J, with 12 bases in between. Germline CDR1 SQVTM, CDR2 ANQGSEA. The CDR3 extends over 14 amino acids.